Listed below are T cell receptor beta chains from one sample, sequenced in a study of OX40 agonist ivuxolimab in advanced cancers. Assay: immunoSEQ multiplex PCR; the TCRdb copy retains only in-frame clones and omits some. The data contain about 98,000 clones, around 90% of them singletons. The material was CD4+ or CD8+ T cells sorted from blood, obtained in a trial of the OX40 agonist ivuxolimab. The receptor source for this set is an adult with an advanced solid tumor such as melanoma, head and neck, liver or kidney cancer. The CDR3 runs from the conserved cysteine through the conserved F or W. D genes are given only for firm matches. The listing skips clone size in some rows; elsewhere it reads once, few, many or a size class.

few,-,12,TRBJ1-4,TRBV25-1,TGTGCCAGCAGGGGGGAATGGGAAAAACTGTTTTTT,CASRGEWEKLFF
-,TRBD1,14,TRBJ1-2,TRBV27,TGTGCCAGCAGTTTCGGACAGGGGAGGGACGGCTACACCTTC,CASSFGQGRDGYTF
-,-,12,TRBJ2-3,TRBV6-5,TGTGCCACCCTTCAGTGGGGCGATACGCAGTATTTT,CATLQWGDTQYF
-,-,14,TRBJ2-7,TRBV6-5,TGTGCCAGCAGTAATAGTGGGGGGGCGAACGAGCAGTACTTC,CASSNSGGANEQYF
-,-,18,TRBJ2-1,TRBV19,TGTGCCAGTAGTATGGGGTTAGTGGGGGGGCCGACCCTCAATGAGCAGTTCTTC,CASSMGLVGGPTLNEQFF
few,-,13,TRBJ2-5,TRBV15,TGTGCCACCAGGAGTGGGGGCCAAGAGACCCAGTACTTC,CATRSGGQETQYF
-,-,13,TRBJ1-1,TRBV7-9,TGTGCCAGCAGCTTCGAAGGGGCCACTGAAGCTTTCTTT,CASSFEGATEAFF
-,-,12,TRBJ2-3,TRBV6-1,TGTGCCAGCAGTGGGAAGGGGTTAACGCAGTATTTT,CASSGKGLTQYF
-,TRBD2,12,TRBJ2-2,TRBV29-1,TGCAGCGTTACTGGGGGGGCCGGGGAGCTGTTTTTT,CSVTGGAGELFF
-,TRBD1,14,TRBJ1-2,TRBV19,TGTGCCAGTAGTCCCCGGGACAGAGATTATGGCTACACCTTC,CASSPRDRDYGYTF
once,-,15,TRBJ1-1,TRBV7-8,TGTGCCAGCAGCTTATTAGGGGGGCTGGGAACTGAAGCTTTCTTT,CASSLLGGLGTEAFF
-,-,14,TRBJ1-6,TRBV9,TGTGCCAGCAGCGTAGAGCCCGGTGGGTCACCCCTCCACTTT,CASSVEPGGSPLHF
-,-,15,TRBJ1-4,TRBV18,TGTGCCAGCTCACCATACCAGGCCCGATCGGAAAAACTGTTTTTT,CASSPYQARSEKLFF
-,-,12,TRBJ1-2,TRBV6-6,TGTGCCTCCCTAAAAGGGAACTATGGCTACACCTTC,CASLKGNYGYTF
once,-,11,TRBJ2-3,TRBV20-1,TGCAGTGCCGGTTCGGCAGATACGCAGTATTTT,CSAGSADTQYF
-,-,14,TRBJ1-2,TRBV15,TGTGCCACCAGCACCCCCGACAGGTCCGGTGGCTACACCTTC,CATSTPDRSGGYTF
once,TRBD2,14,TRBJ2-3,TRBV5-1,TGCGCCAGCGGACGCGGGGGGGCCGGAGATACGCAGTATTTT,CASGRGGAGDTQYF
-,-,15,TRBJ1-1,TRBV4-1,TGCGCCAGCAGCCAAGGGAGGGGAACTAACGCTGAAGCTTTCTTT,CASSQGRGTNAEAFF
-,-,15,TRBJ1-1,TRBV4-1,TGCGCCAGCAGCTACGGGACTGCTCAAGACACTGAAGCTTTCTTT,CASSYGTAQDTEAFF
-,TRBD1,14,TRBJ1-4,TRBV19,TGTGCCAGTAGTCTCGGGACAGGGACGAGAAAACTGTTTTTT,CASSLGTGTRKLFF
-,-,13,TRBJ1-1,TRBV18,TGTGCCAGCTCACTTCAGGCGAACACTGAAGCTTTCTTT,CASSLQANTEAFF
-,-,13,TRBJ1-2,TRBV5-6,TGTGCCAGCAGCTACAGAGGCCCCTATGGCTACACCTTC,CASSYRGPYGYTF
-,-,13,TRBJ1-2,TRBV6-5,TGTGCCAGCAACCATAGGGGGGCTTATGGCTACACCTTC,CASNHRGAYGYTF
-,-,14,TRBJ1-4,TRBV6-6,TGTGCCAGCAGTACCGGGACAACTAATGAAAAACTGTTTTTT,CASSTGTTNEKLFF
-,-,12,TRBJ1-3,TRBV6-5,TGTGCCAGCAGTTACTCTGGGGACACCATATATTTT,CASSYSGDTIYF
once,-,13,TRBJ2-7,TRBV15,TGTGCCACCAGCAGAGATTTGGGCCGAGAGCAGTACTTC,CATSRDLGREQYF
-,TRBD1,15,TRBJ1-2,TRBV5-1,TGCGCCAGCAGCTTGGACGGGACAGGGAACTATGGCTACACCTTC,CASSLDGTGNYGYTF
-,TRBD1,14,TRBJ1-5,TRBV18,TGTGCCAGCTCACTAGGGACAGGAAATCAGCCCCAGCATTTT,CASSLGTGNQPQHF
few,-,15,TRBJ2-7,TRBV14,TGTGCCAGCAGCCGAGGGACGCTCATGTCCTACGAGCAGTACTTC,CASSRGTLMSYEQYF
-,TRBD1,17,TRBJ1-3,TRBV7-2,TGTGCCAGCAGCCCAGGGGGCGGAGGACCGCCTGGAAACACCATATATTTT,CASSPGGGGPPGNTIYF
-,-,14,TRBJ2-7,TRBV29-1,TGCAGCACCTCCACGGGATCTCCGACCTACGAGCAGTACTTC,CSTSTGSPTYEQYF
-,-,16,TRBJ1-3,TRBV9,TGTGCCAGCAGCGTAGGTTCGTGGATCTCTGGAAACACCATATATTTT,CASSVGSWISGNTIYF
-,TRBD2,16,TRBJ2-3,TRBV7-8,TGTGCCAGCAGCTTAGGGGCTAGCGGGGGGACAGATACGCAGTATTTT,CASSLGASGGTDTQYF
-,TRBD1,15,TRBJ2-2,TRBV11-3,TGTGCCAGCAGCATGACAGGGGGCGGGACCGGGGAGCTGTTTTTT,CASSMTGGGTGELFF
-,-,12,TRBJ2-5,TRBV7-2,TGTGCCAGCAGCCCGATGGGGGAGACCCAGTACTTC,CASSPMGETQYF
-,-,13,TRBJ2-7,TRBV5-6,TGTGCCAGCAGCCCCGGGGTTCCCTACGAGCAGTACTTC,CASSPGVPYEQYF
-,-,14,TRBJ1-2,TRBV5-1,TGCGCCAGCAGCCCTCCGGTGGAGGGTGGAGGCTACACCTTC,CASSPPVEGGGYTF
-,-,14,TRBJ1-6,TRBV7-2,TGTGCCAGCAGCGTTGACAGCTATAATTCACCCCTCCACTTT,CASSVDSYNSPLHF
-,-,14,TRBJ2-5,TRBV5-1,TGCGCCAGCAGCTTGGGCAGGGGTCAAGAGACCCAGTACTTC,CASSLGRGQETQYF
-,TRBD1,16,TRBJ1-4,TRBV19,TGTGCCAGTAGTAGTCGTACCGGGACAGGGGACGAAAAACTGTTTTTT,CASSSRTGTGDEKLFF
-,-,14,TRBJ2-1,TRBV15,TGTGCCACCCGTGACTGGCCCCTCGACAATGAGCAGTTCTTC,CATRDWPLDNEQFF
few,-,12,TRBJ2-3,TRBV9,TGTGCCAGCAGCGTGAGCACAGATACGCAGTATTTT,CASSVSTDTQYF
-,-,16,TRBJ1-1,TRBV6-1,TGTGCCATCAGTGAGTCCACTTGGCAGGGTGACACTGAAGCTTTCTTT,CAISESTWQGDTEAFF
-,-,15,TRBJ2-6,TRBV5-8,TGTGCCAGCAGCTTCGACAGCTCTGGGGCCAACGTCCTGACTTTC,CASSFDSSGANVLTF
-,-,15,TRBJ2-3,TRBV7-2,TGTGCCAGCACCCAGGGGGGCGCGGTTTCAGATACGCAGTATTTT,CASTQGGAVSDTQYF
-,-,12,TRBJ2-1,TRBV27,TGTGCCAGCAGGATCCCCGGGCTTCAGCAGTTCTTC,CASRIPGLQQFF
-,TRBD1,14,TRBJ1-2,TRBV5-8,TGTGCCAGCAGCTTGGGACAGGGGGCCTATGGCTACACCTTC,CASSLGQGAYGYTF
-,-,14,TRBJ2-5,TRBV7-2,TGTGCCAGCAGCTTAGGAGGGAGTGGAGAGACCCAGTACTTC,CASSLGGSGETQYF
-,-,15,TRBJ1-4,TRBV6-5,TGTGCCAGCAGTTACTCGAGAACTCTTAATGAAAAACTGTTTTTT,CASSYSRTLNEKLFF
-,-,12,TRBJ2-5,TRBV7-2,TGTGCCAGCAGCGCCATGGGCGAGACCCAGTACTTC,CASSAMGETQYF
-,-,14,TRBJ2-1,TRBV29-1,TGCAGCGTTGAAGATAAGAACTCCTACAATGAGCAGTTCTTC,CSVEDKNSYNEQFF
-,TRBD1,15,TRBJ2-7,TRBV7-9,TGTGCCAGCAGCCCGGACAGGGGGCTGGTCTACGAGCAGTACTTC,CASSPDRGLVYEQYF
-,-,15,TRBJ2-2,TRBV5-4,TGTGCCAGCAGCTTGGACAACAAGAACACCGGGGAGCTGTTTTTT,CASSLDNKNTGELFF
-,-,14,TRBJ1-1,TRBV5-1,TGCGCCAGCAGCGGGACGGCCTCGAACACTGAAGCTTTCTTT,CASSGTASNTEAFF
-,-,13,TRBJ1-2,TRBV29-1,TGCAGCGTTGGAGGAGGCTCGGCGAATGGCTACACCTTC,CSVGGGSANGYTF
-,TRBD1,15,TRBJ2-7,TRBV9,TGTGCCAGCAGCGCCGGGACAGGGTACTCCTACGAGCAGTACTTC,CASSAGTGYSYEQYF
-,-,15,TRBJ1-1,TRBV27,TGTGCCACTTCTTATGCGGGTGACCCGAACACTGAAGCTTTCTTT,CATSYAGDPNTEAFF
-,TRBD2,16,TRBJ2-5,TRBV7-2,TGTGCCAGCAGCTTCCAGACTAGCGGGGCCCAAGAGACCCAGTACTTC,CASSFQTSGAQETQYF